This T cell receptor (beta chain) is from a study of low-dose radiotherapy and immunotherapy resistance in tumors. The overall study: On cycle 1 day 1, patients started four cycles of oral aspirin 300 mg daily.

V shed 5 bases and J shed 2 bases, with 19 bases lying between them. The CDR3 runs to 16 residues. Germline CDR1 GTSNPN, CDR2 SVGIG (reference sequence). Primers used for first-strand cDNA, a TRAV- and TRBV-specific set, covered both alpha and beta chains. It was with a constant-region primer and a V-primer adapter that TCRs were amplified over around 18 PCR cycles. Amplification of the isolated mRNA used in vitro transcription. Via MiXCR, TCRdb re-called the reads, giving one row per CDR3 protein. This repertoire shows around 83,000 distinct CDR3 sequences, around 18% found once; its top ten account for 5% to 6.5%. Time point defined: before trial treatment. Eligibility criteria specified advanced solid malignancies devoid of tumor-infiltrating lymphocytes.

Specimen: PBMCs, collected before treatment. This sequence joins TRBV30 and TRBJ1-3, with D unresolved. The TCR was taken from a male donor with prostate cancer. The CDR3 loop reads CAWDKREVPTGNTIYF. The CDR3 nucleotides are TGTGCCTGGGACAAGAGGGAGGTCCCCACTGGAAACACCATATATTTT.